This entry features one T cell receptor (beta chain) sequence. Its antigen target is currently unknown. The record has no base qualities; no much larger clone is one base away. This sample is part of a study of shared T cell receptors in the human thymus (dated by TCRdb to the early 2020s). At the level of the whole study: The study examined how self-reactive, shared T-cell receptor alpha chains are generated in the human thymus.

From the cysteine up to the phenylalanine, the CDR3 has a length of 17 residues. Only the CDR3 region is kept as DNA, spanning 51 bases read in frame from base 1. Trimming leaves V shorter by 2 bases and J shorter by 1 base, with the junction holding 9 bases beyond the gene matches. According to the germline V gene, CDR1 reads SGHTA and CDR2 reads FQGNSA. Receptor libraries were prepared by the immunoSEQ multiplex PCR assay. Imported from immuneACCESS, the table was reduced by TCRdb to in-frame sequences with V and J called. These copies leave out some clones; in studies compared against another copy, an unresolved V gene accounts for under half, and the cause of the remainder is not known. For this sample the table gives approximately 580,000 clones, of which approximately 80% were detected only once. The ten biggest clones cover about 0.014% of the sample. These data also featured in a second study, about human thymus T cells. The second study, in turn, reports: Donors were immunologically healthy infants undergoing open corrective cardiac surgery for congenital heart defects in Finland. Thymus tissue was collected as surgical resects that were removed during corrective cardiac surgery. Usage of V and J gene segments appeared to be biased in both the thymic and the peripheral blood repertoires. The related research reported highly overlapping thymic TCR repertoires among unrelated individuals. TCR alpha and beta repertoires from roughly 8 infant thymus samples and four related peripheral blood samples were characterized in the study. Donor ages ranged from about 7 to 244 days, and the cohort comprised about six male and two female infants. Thymocytes were freed from the tissue by mechanical means and kept at -70 degrees C as pellets of roughly 8.5-31 million cells. A QIAsymphony instrument was used to extract genomic DNA from frozen cell pellets. TCRB and TCRAD loci were amplified from a standardized quantity of quality-controlled genomic DNA using the immunoSEQ multiplex PCR assay. The amplicons covered the V(D)J region and were long enough to include the CDR3 and to identify the V and J genes. Through the commercial immunoSEQ service, the amplicons were sequenced on an Illumina platform. Primer bias and sequencing errors were corrected as previously described, and TCRAD and TCRB definitions were based on the IMGT database. Repertoires were analysed with immunoSEQ Analyzer 3.0 and VDJTools, covering basic statistics, V/J segment usage, diversity estimates, rarefaction and pairwise overlap. To estimate diversity, the Chao1, ChaoE, Efron-Thisted, Shannon and inverse Simpson indices were applied, and diversity was also estimated on datasets down-sampled to the smallest sample. Repertoire overlap was assessed by strict matching of CDR3 nucleotide sequence, V gene and J gene, and clustering was done by Jaccard-based multidimensional scaling. On average, thymus samples gave 750,000 to 1,000,000 unique TCRB clonotypes, whereas blood samples gave roughly 84,000.

The sequencing sample was made of thymocytes. This TCR came from a boy younger than two with a congenital heart defect. Donor details come from another sample of the same person, matched by shared clones. This receptor chain uses TRBV7-2 and TRBJ2-5, with 8 bases in between that match TRBD1. In nucleotides, the sequence is TGTGCCAGCAGCTTAAAGGGACGGGACAGGCTCCAAGAGACCCAGTACTTC. This is translated as CASSLKGRDRLQETQYF.